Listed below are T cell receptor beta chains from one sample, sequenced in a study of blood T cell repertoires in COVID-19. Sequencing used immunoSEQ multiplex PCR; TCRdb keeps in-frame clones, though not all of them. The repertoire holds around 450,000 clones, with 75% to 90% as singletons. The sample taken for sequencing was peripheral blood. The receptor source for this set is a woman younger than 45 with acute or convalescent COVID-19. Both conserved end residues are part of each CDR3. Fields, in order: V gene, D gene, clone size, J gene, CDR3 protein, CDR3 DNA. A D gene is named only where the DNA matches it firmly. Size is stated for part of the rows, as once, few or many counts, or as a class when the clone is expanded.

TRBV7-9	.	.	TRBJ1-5	CASSLGTFNQPQHF	TGTGCCAGCAGCTTGGGGACATTTAATCAGCCCCAGCATTTT
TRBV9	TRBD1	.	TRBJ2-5	CASSRQTGVETQYF	TGTGCCAGCAGCAGGCAAACAGGGGTGGAGACCCAGTACTTC
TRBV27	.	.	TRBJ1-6	CASSLGRGVNSPLHF	TGTGCCAGCAGCCTCGGGCGGGGGGTTAATTCACCCCTCCACTTT
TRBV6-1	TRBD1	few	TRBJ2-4	CASSEQTGGLGIQYF	TGTGCCAGCAGTGAACAGACAGGGGGCTTGGGCATTCAGTACTTC
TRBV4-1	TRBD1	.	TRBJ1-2	CASSQADRGEGYTF	TGCGCCAGCAGCCAAGCCGACAGGGGCGAGGGCTACACCTTC
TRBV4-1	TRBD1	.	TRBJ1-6	CASSQGQGTNSPLHF	TGCGCCAGCAGCCAGGGACAGGGGACGAATTCACCCCTCCACTTT
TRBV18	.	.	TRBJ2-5	CASSPLSLETQYF	TGTGCCAGCTCACCACTGAGCTTGGAGACCCAGTACTTC
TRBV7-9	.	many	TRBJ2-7	CASSLSGDEQYF	TGTGCCAGCAGCTTATCGGGGGACGAGCAGTACTTC
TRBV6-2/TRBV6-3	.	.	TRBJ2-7	CASSYSRGTYEQYF	TGTGCCAGCAGTTACTCCAGGGGTACCTACGAGCAGTACTTC
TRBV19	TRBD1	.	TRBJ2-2	CASSILRSQGTHTGELFF	TGTGCCAGTAGTATTCTTAGGTCACAGGGGACGCACACCGGGGAGCTGTTTTTT
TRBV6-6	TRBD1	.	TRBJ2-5	CASSNDRGRQETQYF	TGTGCCAGCAGTAATGACAGGGGAAGACAAGAGACCCAGTACTTC
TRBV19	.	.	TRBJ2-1	CASSPLRSSYNEQFF	TGTGCCAGTAGTCCCCTCCGGAGCTCCTACAATGAGCAGTTCTTC
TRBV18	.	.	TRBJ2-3	CASSRGLSSTDTQYF	TGTGCCAGCTCACGAGGGCTATCTAGCACAGATACGCAGTATTTT
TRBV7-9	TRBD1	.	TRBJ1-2	CASSKAGTENYGYTF	TGTGCCAGCAGCAAAGCAGGGACAGAGAACTATGGCTACACCTTC
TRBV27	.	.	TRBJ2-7	CASSLNRALQGTSYEQYF	TGTGCCAGCAGTTTGAACCGGGCCCTCCAGGGTACCTCCTACGAGCAGTACTTC
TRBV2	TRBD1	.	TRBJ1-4	CASSPLQGPNEKLFF	TGTGCCAGCAGTCCTCTACAGGGGCCTAATGAAAAACTGTTTTTT
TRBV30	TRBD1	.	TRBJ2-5	CAWKSGGIQETQYF	TGTGCCTGGAAATCAGGGGGTATCCAAGAGACCCAGTACTTC
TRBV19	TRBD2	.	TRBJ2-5	CASSGDYTQYF	TGTGCCAGTAGTGGGGACTACACCCAGTACTTC
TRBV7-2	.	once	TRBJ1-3	CASSYLGASGNTIYF	TGTGCCAGCAGCTATCTAGGGGCATCAGGAAACACCATATATTTT
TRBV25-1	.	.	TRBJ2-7	CASSKGGAVYEQYF	TGTGCCAGCAGTAAAGGCGGCGCGGTCTACGAGCAGTACTTC
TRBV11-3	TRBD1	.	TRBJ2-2	CASSRYGQGYTGELFF	TGTGCCAGCAGCCGCTATGGACAGGGATATACCGGGGAGCTGTTTTTT
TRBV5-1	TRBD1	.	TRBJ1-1	CASSSTGANTEAFF	TGCGCCAGCAGCTCAACAGGGGCCAACACTGAAGCTTTCTTT